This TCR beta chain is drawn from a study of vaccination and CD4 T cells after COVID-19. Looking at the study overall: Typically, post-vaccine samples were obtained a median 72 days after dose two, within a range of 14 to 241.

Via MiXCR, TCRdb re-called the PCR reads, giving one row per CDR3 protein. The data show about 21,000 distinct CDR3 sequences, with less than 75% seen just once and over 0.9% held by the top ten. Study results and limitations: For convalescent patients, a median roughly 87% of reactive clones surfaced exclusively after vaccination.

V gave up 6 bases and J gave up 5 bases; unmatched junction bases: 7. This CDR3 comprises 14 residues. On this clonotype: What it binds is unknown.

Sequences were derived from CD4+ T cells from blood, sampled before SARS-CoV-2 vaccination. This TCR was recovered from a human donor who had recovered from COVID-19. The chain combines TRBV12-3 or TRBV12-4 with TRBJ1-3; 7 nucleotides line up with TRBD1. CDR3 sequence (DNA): TGTGCCAGCAGCCGGGACAGAGCGAGAAACACCATATATTTT. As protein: CASSRDRARNTIYF.